Presented here are 20 T cell receptor beta chains from one specimen sequenced in a study of shared T cell receptors in the human thymus. Generated by immunoSEQ multiplex PCR, the TCRdb table keeps only in-frame clones and is missing some. The sample lists hundreds of thousands of clones, around 87% occurring once. The same specimen was also included in a second study, on human thymus T cells.

The sample taken for sequencing was thymocytes. These receptors all come from a boy in the first two years of life with a congenital heart defect.

The chain carries TRBV6-1 and TRBJ2-7; 7 positions agree with TRBD1. This CDR3 is 13 amino acids long. Trimming cost V 8 bases and J 1 base; bases outside gene matches: 5. Germline V CDR1 and CDR2: MNHNS, SASEGT. CDR3 amino acids: CASQTGRSYEQYF. CDR3 in DNA: TGTGCCAGCCAGACAGGGCGATCCTACGAGCAGTACTTC.

This chain links TRBV7-3 with TRBJ1-1; tentative D call: TRBD1 (6 bases). The ends were cut back, 5 bases at V and 1 base at J, with 11 bases in the middle. The germline V gene has CDR1 SGHTA and CDR2 FQGTGA. This CDR3 is 14 amino acids long. The CDR3 nucleotides read TGTGCCAGCAGCCCCGGGACACAGAACACTGAAGCTTTCTTT. Amino acid sequence: CASSPGTQNTEAFF.

The genes are TRBV6-5 and TRBJ2-3; 7 bases map to TRBD1. Germline V gives CDR1 MNHEY, CDR2 SVGAGI. Trimming removed 0 bases from V and 3 bases from J; junction bases left unmatched: 6. The CDR3 extends over 16 amino acids. The CDR3 is CASSYSTGTTTDTQYF. The DNA for the CDR3 is TGTGCCAGCAGTTACTCGACAGGGACCACAACAGATACGCAGTATTTT.

The chain recombines TRBV6-1 with TRBJ2-7; TRBD1 aligns across 8 bases. With V trimmed by 6 bases and J by 0 bases, 4 bases remained unmatched. In germline, CDR1 is MNHNS, CDR2 SASEGT. The length of the CDR3 is 14 residues. This CDR3 is CASRPTGGSYEQYF. In DNA form, the CDR3 reads TGTGCCAGCAGACCTACAGGGGGCTCCTACGAGCAGTACTTC.

The chain uses TRBV28 and TRBJ1-2; a possible D gene is TRBD1 (5 bases). Germline V CDR1 and CDR2: MDHEN, SYDVKM. V was shortened by 2 bases and J by 2 bases, with 6 bases between the two germline ends. The length of the CDR3 is 13 residues. CDR3 region: CASSLDRNYGYTF. The CDR3 DNA reads TGTGCCAGCAGTTTAGACAGAAACTATGGCTACACCTTC.

V usage is TRBV29-1 and J usage is TRBJ1-3; D ambiguous. Trimming cost V 4 bases and J 2 bases, with 15 bases left between them. Germline CDR1 is SQVTM and CDR2 is ANQGSEA. The CDR3 sequence is 15 residues long. The CDR3 region is CSVGSGSKAGNTIYF. CDR3 DNA sequence: TGCAGCGTTGGCTCAGGTTCGAAAGCTGGAAACACCATATATTTT. Combining the CDR3 with reference TRBV29-1 and TRBJ1-3 gives the whole variable domain SAVISQKPSRDICQRGTSLTIQCQVDSQVTMMFWYRQQPGQSLTLIATANQGSEATYESGFVIDKFPISRPNLTFSTLTVSNMSPEDSSIYLCSVGSGSKAGNTIYFGEGSWLTVV.

This clone has only one observation. The rearrangement joins TRBV18 to TRBJ2-5, with D maybe TRBD2 (6 bases). Trimming left V 3 bases short and J 5 bases short, with 10 bases between. This CDR3 spans 13 amino acids. Germline V gene sequence: CDR1 KGHSH, CDR2 LQKENI. CDR3 region: CASSPEGRETQYF. The CDR3 DNA reads TGTGCCAGCTCACCTGAGGGGAGGGAGACCCAGTACTTC.

The chain is built from TRBV5-1 and TRBJ2-1; possible D gene TRBD2, 5 bases. This CDR3 region has 13 residues. V dropped 6 bases and J dropped 8 bases, with 15 bases sitting between them. Germline-derived CDR1 and CDR2 are SGHRS and YFSETQ. CDR3 nucleotide sequence: TGCGCCAGCACCTGGCCCGGAGGACATGAGCAGTTCTTC. It specifies CASTWPGGHEQFF.

The CDR3 DNA reads as TGTGCCAGCAGTGAAGTCCTGGTGGCTCAGCCCCAGCATTTT. Protein product: CASSEVLVAQPQHF. The rearrangement joins TRBV6-1 to TRBJ1-5; no clear D gene. Trimming removed 1 base at V and 6 bases at J, with 10 bases between. The length of the CDR3 is 14 residues. Looked up from germline, CDR1 is MNHNS and CDR2 is SASEGT.

The chain has TRBV14 and TRBJ2-3, with TRBD1 identical over 7 bases. Losses at the gene ends were 0 bases for V and 2 bases for J; bases not matched to a gene: 8. The CDR3 is 17 amino acids. The germline gives CDR1 SGHDN, CDR2 FVKESK. DNA for the CDR3: TGTGCCAGCAGCCAAGATCTAAGGGACAGATTCACAGATACGCAGTATTTT. Translated: CASSQDLRDRFTDTQYF.

The V gene is TRBV27, the J gene TRBJ2-6, with D possibly TRBD2 on 5 matching bases. V gave up 2 bases and J gave up 2 bases, with 13 bases separating them. Germline assignment: CDR1 MNHEY and CDR2 SMNVEV (reference sequence). The CDR3 sequence is 17 residues long. The CDR3 loop is CASSLAGRGAGANVLTF. The DNA of the CDR3 is TGTGCCAGCAGTTTAGCCGGTCGGGGTGCTGGGGCCAACGTCCTGACTTTC.

CDR3 residues: CASSQDPLLGGGYEQYF. CDR3 nucleotides: TGCGCCAGCAGCCAAGATCCCCTTCTGGGGGGAGGATACGAGCAGTACTTC. The chain carries TRBV4-3 and TRBJ2-5, with a weak D call TRBD2 (6 bases). Matching the DNA end better, TRBJ2-7 makes the J call doubtful. This CDR3 has 17 amino acids. Germline lookup yields CDR1 LGHNA and CDR2 YSLEER.

This clone was picked up a small number of times. The gene calls are TRBV19 and TRBJ2-7; 8 bases are shared with TRBD1. Looked up from germline, CDR1 is LNHDA and CDR2 is SQIVND (reference sequence). Trimming took 2 bases from V and 3 from J; bases not matched to a gene: 12. The CDR3 contains 17 residues. The CDR3 region has the DNA TGTGCCAGTAGTATAAGCCCCGCGACAGGGGAGCTCTACGAGCAGTACTTC. Translated, it gives CASSISPATGELYEQYF.

The chain has TRBV5-6 and TRBJ2-4; 10 bases map to TRBD1. V lost 3 bases to trimming and J lost 4 bases; unmatched junction nucleotides: 4. This CDR3 has 15 residues. Germline V gene sequence: CDR1 SGHDT, CDR2 YYEEEE. The CDR3 DNA reads TGTGCCAGCAGCTCGCGGGACAGGGGAAAAAACATTCAGTACTTC. Translated, it gives CASSSRDRGKNIQYF.

In nucleotides, the CDR3 is TGTGCCACCACCGCGACTAGGAGCGGGAAGCCCTACAATGAGCAGTTCTTC. It codes for CATTATRSGKPYNEQFF. The chain links TRBV15 to TRBJ2-1, with 7 bases identical to TRBD2. V shed 7 bases, J shed 2 bases, and the junction held 14 bases outside the gene matches. The CDR3 spans 17 residues. Germline CDR1 and CDR2: LNHNV and YYDKDF (reference sequence). The full variable domain, rest sourced from reference TRBV15 and TRBJ2-1, is DAMVIQNPRYQVTQFGKPVTLSCSQTLNHNVMYWYQQKSSQAPKLLFHYYDKDFNNEADTPDNFQSRRPNTSFCFLDIRSPGLGDTAMYLCATTATRSGKPYNEQFFGPGTRLTVL.

This chain uses TRBV15 with TRBJ2-2; TRBD1 is a possible D gene (5 bases). Germline CDR1 LNHNV, CDR2 YYDKDF (reference sequence). Trimming cost V 2 bases and J 0 bases, with 10 bases left between them. The CDR3 extends over 16 amino acids. CDR3 loop: CATSRSRQSNTGELFF. In DNA form, the CDR3 reads TGTGCCACCAGCAGATCCCGACAGTCGAACACCGGGGAGCTGTTTTTT.

The V call is TRBV4-2, the J call TRBJ2-2; 8 bases fit TRBD2. CDR3 length: 18 residues. Germline V gives CDR1 LGHNA, CDR2 YNFKEQ. J gave up 1 base and V 0 bases, and 7 bases lay outside the gene matches. CDR3 loop: CASSQDPSGYKNTGELFF. CDR3 DNA sequence: TGTGCCAGCAGCCAAGATCCTAGCGGGTATAAGAACACCGGGGAGCTGTTTTTT.

DNA of the CDR3: TGTGCCAGCTCAGCAGGGGTTCGGGACACTGAAGCTTTCTTT. This codes for CASSAGVRDTEAFF. V is TRBV18 and J is TRBJ1-1; the D gene is possibly TRBD1 (6 bases). The CDR3 spans 14 residues. The germline V gene encodes CDR1 KGHSH and CDR2 LQKENI. The ends were cut back, 5 bases at V and 3 bases at J, with 13 bases in the middle.

The rearrangement links TRBV11-3 to TRBJ2-7; the match to TRBD1 covers 9 bases. The CDR3 is made up of 16 amino acids. The J segment lost 3 bases and the V segment lost 6 bases, leaving 12 bases of the junction unmatched. Germline V CDR1 and CDR2: SGHNT, YENEEA. The CDR3, as DNA: TGTGCCAGCAGAGAGAATTTCCGGGACAGGGACTACGAGCAGTACTTC. This sequence encodes CASRENFRDRDYEQYF. Variable domain in full (rest from reference TRBV11-3 and TRBJ2-7): EAGVVQSPRYKIIEKKQPVAFWCNPISGHNTLYWYLQNLGQGPELLIRYENEEAVDDSQLPKDRFSAERLKGVDSTLKIQPAELGDSAVYLCASRENFRDRDYEQYFGPGTRLTVT.

The chain uses TRBV9 and TRBJ2-1; D may be TRBD2 (6 bases). The CDR3 is 15 amino acids. CDR1 is SGDLS and CDR2 is YYNGEE in the germline V gene. The V gene lost 0 bases and the J gene lost 3 bases, with 10 bases spanning the gap. The CDR3: CASSVDGGGYNEQFF. CDR3 nucleotide sequence: TGTGCCAGCAGCGTAGATGGGGGAGGCTACAATGAGCAGTTCTTC.